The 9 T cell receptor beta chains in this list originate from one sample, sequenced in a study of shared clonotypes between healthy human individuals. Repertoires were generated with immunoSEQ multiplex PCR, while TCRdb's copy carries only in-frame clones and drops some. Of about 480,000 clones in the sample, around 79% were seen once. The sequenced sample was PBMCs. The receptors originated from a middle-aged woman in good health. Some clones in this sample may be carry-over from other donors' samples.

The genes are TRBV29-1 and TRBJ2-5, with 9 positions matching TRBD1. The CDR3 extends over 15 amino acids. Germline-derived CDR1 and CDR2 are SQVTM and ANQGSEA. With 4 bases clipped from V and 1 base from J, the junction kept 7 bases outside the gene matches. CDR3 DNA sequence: TGCAGCGTTGTAAACAGGGGGCGTTTCCAAGAGACCCAGTACTTC. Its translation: CSVVNRGRFQETQYF.

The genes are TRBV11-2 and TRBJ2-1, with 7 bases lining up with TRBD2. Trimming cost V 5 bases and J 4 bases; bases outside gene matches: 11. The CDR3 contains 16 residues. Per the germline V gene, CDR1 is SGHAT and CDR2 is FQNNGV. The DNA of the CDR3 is TGTGCCAGCAGCGCGGGAGCGGGGAACCCTTACAATGAGCAGTTCTTC. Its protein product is CASSAGAGNPYNEQFF.

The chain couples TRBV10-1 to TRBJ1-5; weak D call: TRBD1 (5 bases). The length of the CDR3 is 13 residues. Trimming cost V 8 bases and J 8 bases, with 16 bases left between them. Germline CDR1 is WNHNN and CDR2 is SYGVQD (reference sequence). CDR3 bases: TGCGCCAGCCCCCCCGTGGGGGTAAAGCCCCAGCATTTT. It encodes CASPPVGVKPQHF.

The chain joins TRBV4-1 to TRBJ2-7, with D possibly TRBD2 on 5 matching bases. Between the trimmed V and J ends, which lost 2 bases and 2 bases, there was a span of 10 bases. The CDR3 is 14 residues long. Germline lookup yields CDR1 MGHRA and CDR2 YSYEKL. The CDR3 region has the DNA TGCGCCAGCAGCCAACCAGGACTTACCTACGAGCAGTACTTC. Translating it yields CASSQPGLTYEQYF.

The CDR3 bases are TGTGCCAGCAGTCCCAACAGGGGCACCGGGGAGCTGTTTTTT. Protein product: CASSPNRGTGELFF. The rearrangement joins TRBV2 to TRBJ2-2, with 7 bases matching TRBD1. CDR1 is SNHLY, CDR2 FYNNEI, per germline. The CDR3 spans 14 residues. Losses at the gene ends were 5 bases for V and 4 bases for J; bases not matched to a gene: 4.

This chain's CDR3 is CASSWGSGNTIYF. CDR3 nucleotides: TGCGCCAGCAGTTGGGGCTCTGGAAACACCATATATTTT. The chain combines TRBV5-1 with TRBJ1-3, with unresolved D. The germline V and J ends were trimmed by 5 bases and 0 bases, with 6 bases remaining between them. From germline, CDR1 is SGHRS and CDR2 YFSETQ. CDR3 length: 13 amino acids.

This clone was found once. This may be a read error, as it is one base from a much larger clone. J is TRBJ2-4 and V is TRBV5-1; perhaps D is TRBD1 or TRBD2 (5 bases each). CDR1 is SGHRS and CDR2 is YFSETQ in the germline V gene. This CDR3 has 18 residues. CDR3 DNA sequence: TGCGCCAGCAGCTTGTACGGGGCCGGAATGGAAGCCAGAAACATTCAGTACTTC. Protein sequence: CASSLYGAGMEARNIQYF.

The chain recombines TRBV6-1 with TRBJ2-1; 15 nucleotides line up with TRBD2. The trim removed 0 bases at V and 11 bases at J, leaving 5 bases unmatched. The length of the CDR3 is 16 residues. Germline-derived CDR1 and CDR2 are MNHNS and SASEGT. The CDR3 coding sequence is TGTGCCAGCAGTGAAGCGTGGGGGACTAGCGGGAGGAAGCAGTTCTTC. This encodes CASSEAWGTSGRKQFF.

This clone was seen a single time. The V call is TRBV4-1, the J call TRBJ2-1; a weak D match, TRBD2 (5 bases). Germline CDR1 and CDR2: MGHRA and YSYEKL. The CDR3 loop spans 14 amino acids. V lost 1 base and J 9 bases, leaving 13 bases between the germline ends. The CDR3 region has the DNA TGCGCCAGCAGCCAAGGTCCTCTAGCCAGTGAGCAGTTCTTC. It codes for CASSQGPLASEQFF.